This T cell receptor (beta chain) came from a study of shared clonotypes between healthy human individuals. The wider study: Contributing individuals were a couple of females and a few males aged 18 to 49.

Germline CDR1 reads SGHTA; CDR2 reads FQGNSA. V lost 1 base to trimming and J lost 8 bases, with 12 bases between them. CDR3 length: 13 residues. Several immunoSEQ 96-well plates shared each subset's DNA, each plate a replicate. TCRdb's copy holds only in-frame clones and misses some; the assay was immunoSEQ multiplex PCR. The sample shows under 850,000 clones, approximately 72% of them seen only once. The sample holds one count of this clone. As yet, its antigen is unknown. Caucasian adults living in Nashville, Tennessee, provided all samples. Study-wide results and limits: Estimated richness was generally greater in naive than memory subsets.

The sample taken for sequencing was memory CD4+ T cells sorted from blood. This sample's subset: CD45RA-negative fraction. This chain joins TRBV7-2 and TRBJ2-7; the D is unclear. This TCR came from a woman younger than 45 in good health. CDR3 sequence: CASSLGSAEKQYF. The CDR3 DNA reads TGTGCCAGCAGCTTAGGGTCGGCCGAGAAGCAGTACTTC. Looking up the rest from reference TRBV7-2 and TRBJ2-7 gives the full variable domain: GAGVSQSPSNKVTEKGKDVELRCDPISGHTALYWYRQSLGQGLEFLIYFQGNSAPDKSGLPSDRFSAERTGGSVSTLTIQRTQQEDSAVYLCASSLGSAEKQYFGPGTRLTVT.